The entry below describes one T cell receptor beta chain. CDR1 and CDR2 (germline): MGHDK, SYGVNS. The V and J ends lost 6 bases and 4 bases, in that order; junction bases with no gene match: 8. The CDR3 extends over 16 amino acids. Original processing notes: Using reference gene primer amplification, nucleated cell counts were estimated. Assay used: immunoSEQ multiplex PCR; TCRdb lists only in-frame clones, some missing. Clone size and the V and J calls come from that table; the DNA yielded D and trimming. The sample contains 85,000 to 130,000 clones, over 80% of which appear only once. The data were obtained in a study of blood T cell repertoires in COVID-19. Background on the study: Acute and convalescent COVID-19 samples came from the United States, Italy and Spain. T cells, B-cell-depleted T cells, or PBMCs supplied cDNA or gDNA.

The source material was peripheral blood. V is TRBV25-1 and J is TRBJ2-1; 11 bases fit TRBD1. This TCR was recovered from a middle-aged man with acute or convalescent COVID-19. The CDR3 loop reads CASRRSGQGAYNEQFF. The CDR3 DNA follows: TGTGCCAGCAGACGTTCTGGACAGGGGGCATACAATGAGCAGTTCTTC.